This TCR beta chain is from a study of shared T cell receptors in the human thymus. The table came from immunoSEQ multiplex PCR; TCRdb's copy has only in-frame clones and leaves some out. The repertoire holds over 650,000 clones, 80% to 90% seen once, with under 0.01% in the top ten. The CDR3 is 15 residues long. Trimming cost V 2 bases and J 5 bases, with 16 bases left between them. Per the germline V gene, CDR1 is MGHRA and CDR2 is YSYEKL. This sample also belongs to another study, concerning human thymus T cells. That publication notes: Apparent bias marked the V and J gene usage of thymic and blood repertoires.

Sequences were obtained from thymocytes. The sequence was collected from a boy under two years old with a congenital heart defect. This chain uses TRBV4-1 with TRBJ2-7, with D possibly being TRBD2 (6 bases). This chain's CDR3 is CASSQLGRGVDEQYF. The CDR3 nucleotides are TGCGCCAGCAGCCAACTCGGGCGGGGTGTGGACGAGCAGTACTTC.